This TCR beta chain originates from a study of blood T cell repertoires in COVID-19. Turning to the study itself: Collection of acute and convalescent COVID-19 samples took place in the United States, Italy and Spain.

Germline CDR1 KGHSH, CDR2 LQKENI. The CDR3 runs to 17 residues. Trimming at V came to 1 base and at J to 3 bases, leaving 9 bases not matched to a gene. Clones were sequenced by immunoSEQ multiplex PCR, and TCRdb holds only the in-frame ones, with some missing. This table has 97,000 or so clones, about 80% appearing once. The chain uses TRBV18 and TRBJ2-3, with 8 bases matching TRBD1. Sequences were obtained from peripheral blood. This sequence was found in a man aged 80 or over with acute or convalescent COVID-19. The CDR3 here is CASSPLPGGVGTDTQYF. Written as DNA, the CDR3 is TGTGCCAGCTCACCACTACCAGGGGGCGTGGGAACAGATACGCAGTATTTT.